This T cell receptor beta chain was sequenced in a study of identifying expanded T cells in peripheral blood. Some clones are missing from TCRdb's copy, which holds only in-frame ones; the method was immunoSEQ multiplex PCR. In the table there are 85,000 to 100,000 clones, 70% to 90% of which are singletons. During the collection period, no donor immune events like infections were recorded. The CDR3 spans 14 residues. Per the germline V gene, CDR1 is SGHDN and CDR2 is FVKESK. Unmatched junction bases numbered 1, after V lost 0 bases and J lost 7 bases. For this clone: As yet, its antigen is unknown.

Findings of the study overall: Over around two and four weeks, about 15 and 19 clones changed, versus roughly 1.2 between replicates. Variance in clone template counts between approximately 2-week samples significantly increased with total template count across all healthy donors.

This chain links TRBV14 with TRBJ2-1; 9 bases match TRBD1. This TCR came from a person aged 18 to 75 in good health. The sample taken for sequencing was blood. The CDR3 region is CASSQDGTGNEQFF. The CDR3 DNA reads as TGTGCCAGCAGCCAAGATGGGACAGGGAATGAGCAGTTCTTC. The whole variable domain, filled in from reference TRBV14 and TRBJ2-1, reads EAGVTQFPSHSVIEKGQTVTLRCDPISGHDNLYWYRRVMGKEIKFLLHFVKESKQDESGMPNNRFLAERTGGTYSTLKVQPAELEDSGVYFCASSQDGTGNEQFFGPGTRLTVL.